Following are 29 T cell receptor beta chains from one sample sequenced in a study of CD8+CD57+ T cells in acquired aplastic anemia. Genomic DNA served as template for TCR beta VDJ and CDR3 profiling. TCRdb re-derived calls from the reads in MiXCR, one entry per CDR3 protein. Among 150,000 to 200,000 distinct CDR3 sequences, 55% to 70% were seen once, and the ten largest hold less than 55%. The sequencing input was sorted CD4+, CD8+, or CD8+CD57+ T cells (not recorded which) from PBMCs. These receptors all stem from a human donor in good health.

The CDR3 spells CAISEAGGEETQYF. DNA of the CDR3: TGTGCCATCAGTGAGGCTGGCGGAGAAGAGACCCAGTACTTC. V is TRBV10-3 and J is TRBJ2-5; no firm D call. Germline lookup yields CDR1 ENHRY and CDR2 SYGVKD. This CDR3 has 14 residues. Trimming left V 2 bases short and J 3 bases short, with 10 bases between.

This clonotype was found once. The chain links TRBV29-1 to TRBJ2-3; the match to TRBD2 covers 16 bases. This CDR3 has 15 residues. CDR1 SQVTM and CDR2 ANQGSEA come from the germline V gene. The CDR3 bases are TGCAGTTTAAGAGGGACTAGCGGGAGGGCCGATACGCAGTATTTT. This translates into CSLRGTSGRADTQYF.

The chain is built from TRBV7-9 and TRBJ2-7; no clear D gene. This CDR3 has 14 residues. V lost 0 bases and J 2 bases, leaving 8 bases between the germline ends. Germline loops: CDR1 SEHNR, CDR2 FQNEAQ (reference sequence). The CDR3 here is CASSLASRPYEQYF. In nucleotides, the CDR3 is TGTGCCAGCAGCTTAGCGTCCAGGCCCTACGAGCAGTACTTC.

Only a few counts were recorded for this clonotype. The chain links TRBV20-1 to TRBJ1-1; 7 nucleotides match TRBD1. The CDR3 spans 15 residues. V trimming: 5 bases; J trimming: 3 bases; junction bases outside the gene matches: 12. Germline assignment: CDR1 DFQATT and CDR2 SNEGSKA (reference sequence). Here the CDR3 reads CSAHRTGSRHTEAFF. The CDR3 nucleotides read TGCAGTGCTCACCGGACAGGTTCCCGGCACACTGAAGCTTTCTTT.

This clonotype has only one observation. The chain has TRBV4-1 and TRBJ1-6; no reliable D call. The CDR3 loop spans 13 amino acids. V lost 0 bases and J 8 bases, leaving 5 bases between the germline ends. Germline V gives CDR1 MGHRA, CDR2 YSYEKL. The CDR3 here is CASSQERDSPLHF. The DNA for the CDR3 is TGCGCCAGCAGCCAAGAGAGGGATTCACCCCTCCACTTT.

This clonotype was counted a few times. J is TRBJ2-7 and V is TRBV7-9; D not resolved. The germline V and J ends were trimmed by 5 bases and 7 bases, with 12 bases remaining between them. The CDR3 covers 12 residues. Germline V CDR1 and CDR2: SEHNR, FQNEAQ (reference sequence). CDR3 sequence: CASSLSFGEQYF. DNA for the CDR3: TGTGCCAGCAGCCTCTCCTTCGGGGAGCAGTACTTC.

The chain couples TRBV7-9 to TRBJ1-2, with a possible D match to TRBD1 (5 bases). V dropped 2 bases and J dropped 8 bases, with 12 bases sitting between them. This CDR3 has 13 residues. The germline V gene has CDR1 SEHNR and CDR2 FQNEAQ (reference sequence). The CDR3 reads CASSLWQGSGYTF. Here the CDR3 DNA reads TGTGCCAGCAGCTTATGGCAGGGTAGCGGCTACACCTTC.

V gene TRBV24-1 combines with J gene TRBJ1-5; D gene uncertain. Germline CDR1 and CDR2: KGHDR and SFDVKD. CDR3 length: 13 residues. V was pared by 9 bases and J by 4 bases, with 12 bases between. CDR3 sequence (DNA): TGTGCCACCTCCTGGGGTGTTAATCAGCCCCAGCATTTT. It yields the protein CATSWGVNQPQHF.

Ten or more counts support this clonotype. This chain joins TRBV5-1 and TRBJ2-2; D might be TRBD1 or TRBD2, each matching 5 bases. Looked up from germline, CDR1 is SGHRS and CDR2 is YFSETQ. The CDR3 is 15 residues long. Trimming removed 2 bases at V and 6 bases at J, with 14 bases between. CDR3 protein: CASSFSGGAAGELFF. The CDR3 bases are TGCGCCAGCAGCTTCTCTGGGGGAGCCGCCGGGGAGCTGTTTTTT.

This chain uses TRBV20-1 with TRBJ1-6; TRBD1 might be the D (6 bases). The germline V gene encodes CDR1 DFQATT and CDR2 SNEGSKA (reference sequence). Trimming pared 1 base from V and 7 bases from J, leaving 23 bases between. The CDR3 is 18 amino acids. The CDR3 region has the DNA TGCAGTGCTAGAGTGCAGGCAGGGACAAGGTCTCGAAATTCACCCCTCCACTTT. It yields the protein CSARVQAGTRSRNSPLHF.

DNA of the CDR3: TGTGCCAGCAGTCCCCCGGGACAGCGCTCCTACGAGCAGTACTTC. It is translated as CASSPPGQRSYEQYF. This rearrangement joins TRBV6-5 to TRBJ2-7; 7 nucleotides match TRBD1. Germline-derived CDR1 and CDR2 are MNHEY and SVGAGI. Germline trimming cut 5 bases from V and 0 bases from J; bases unmatched to any gene: 7. This CDR3 has 15 residues.

The chain combines TRBV2 with TRBJ1-5; TRBD1 aligns across 10 bases. The CDR3 is 18 residues long. J gave up 0 bases and V 0 bases, and 5 bases lay outside the gene matches. Germline CDR1 and CDR2: SNHLY and FYNNEI. CDR3 in DNA: TGTGCCAGCAGTGAAGCGTGGGACAGGGGCCTTAGCAATCAGCCCCAGCATTTT. Its protein product is CASSEAWDRGLSNQPQHF.

This chain joins TRBV29-1 and TRBJ1-1, with 7 bases identical to TRBD1. The V segment lost 7 bases and the J segment 4 bases; nucleotides outside the gene matches: 9. Germline V CDR1 and CDR2: SQVTM, ANQGSEA. The CDR3 runs 13 residues. The CDR3 reads CSGRQGGVTEAFF. As DNA, the CDR3 is TGCAGCGGCCGACAGGGAGGGGTCACTGAAGCTTTCTTT.

This chain links TRBV27 with TRBJ2-5; D is unresolved. V was shortened by 2 bases and J by 1 base, with 5 bases between the two germline ends. CDR1 MNHEY and CDR2 SMNVEV come from the germline V gene (reference sequence). The CDR3 is made up of 13 amino acids. CDR3 region: CASSLVVQETQYF. Written as DNA, the CDR3 is TGTGCCAGCAGTTTAGTGGTCCAAGAGACCCAGTACTTC.

As to this clonotype: At one end, the junction sequence differs from germline, possibly due to a read error. V and J are TRBV6-1 and TRBJ1-5; D gene ambiguous. This CDR3 contains 17 residues. CDR1 and CDR2 from the germline V gene are MNHNS and SASEGT. CDR3 sequence reads: CASRGWTISISSQPQHF. The CDR3 DNA reads as TGTGCCAGCAGGGGGTGGACTATTTCCATCAGCAGTCAGCCCCAGCATTTT.

The CDR3 sequence is CASSDRVTTDTQYF. As DNA, the CDR3 is TGTGCCAGCAGTGACAGGGTAACCACAGATACGCAGTATTTT. The chain uses TRBV2 and TRBJ2-3; the D gene is possibly TRBD1 (5 bases). Germline-derived CDR1 and CDR2 are SNHLY and FYNNEI. The CDR3 runs to 14 residues. The V end was cut by 3 bases, the J end by 2 bases, with 9 bases between.

V and J are TRBV24-1 and TRBJ2-1; 11 nucleotides line up with TRBD2. J lost 5 bases, V lost 3 bases, and 2 bases had no gene match. There are 15 residues in the CDR3. Germline values: CDR1 KGHDR, CDR2 SFDVKD. The CDR3: CATSDRGLADNEQFF. In DNA, the CDR3 is TGTGCCACCAGTGATAGGGGACTAGCGGACAATGAGCAGTTCTTC.

CDR3 sequence (DNA): TGTGCCACCAGTGATCACGCCGGGACAGGGATACCTCGACCGTTCTTC. It yields the protein CATSDHAGTGIPRPFF. The chain employs TRBV24-1 and TRBJ2-1, with 9 bases that match TRBD1. J lost 15 bases, V lost 3 bases, and 17 bases had no gene match. Germline CDR1 KGHDR, CDR2 SFDVKD. CDR3 length: 16 residues.

The rearrangement links TRBV7-9 to TRBJ1-3; tentatively, D is TRBD1 (5 bases). V shed 3 bases and J shed 0 bases, with 9 bases lying between them. The CDR3 length is 15 residues. Germline lookup yields CDR1 SEHNR and CDR2 FQNEAQ (reference sequence). CDR3 protein: CASSLGRRSGNTIYF. CDR3 in DNA: TGTGCCAGCAGCTTGGGACGGCGCTCTGGAAACACCATATATTTT.

This chain uses TRBV15 with TRBJ2-7; 7 positions match TRBD2. Trimming at V came to 0 bases and at J to 5 bases, leaving 10 bases not matched to a gene. This CDR3 region has 16 residues. CDR1 LNHNV and CDR2 YYDKDF come from the germline V gene (reference sequence). CDR3 amino acids: CATSRDLARGSNEQYF. The DNA for the CDR3 is TGTGCCACCAGCAGAGATTTGGCGCGCGGGAGCAACGAGCAGTACTTC.

Details on this clonotype: Given the absence of the conserved phenylalanine or tryptophan at the CDR3 end, a read error is likely. This chain uses TRBV13 with TRBJ2-5; D uncertain. CDR3 length: 14 amino acids. The germline V gene has CDR1 PRHDT and CDR2 FYEKMQ (reference sequence). The CDR3 DNA is TGTGCCAGCAGCTTAAAGTCCATACAAGGGACCCAGTACTCC. It is translated as CASSLKSIQGTQYS.

V gene TRBV15 combines with J gene TRBJ1-4; D is ambiguous. V gave up 4 bases and J gave up 10 bases, with 13 bases separating them. Germline loops: CDR1 LNHNV, CDR2 YYDKDF (reference sequence). The CDR3 is 13 residues long. CDR3 residues: CATSTSLAGKLFF. The DNA of the CDR3 is TGTGCCACCAGCACCAGCTTGGCCGGAAAACTGTTTTTT.

This clonotype was observed a handful of times. The V and J genes are TRBV15 and TRBJ2-1; D uncertain. V was pared by 1 base and J by 5 bases, with 15 bases between. The germline CDR1 and CDR2 sequences are LNHNV and YYDKDF (reference sequence). This CDR3 has 16 residues. CDR3 in amino acids: CATSRGVTPPDNEQFF. CDR3 DNA sequence: TGTGCCACCAGCAGAGGGGTCACCCCACCCGACAATGAGCAGTTCTTC.

The rearrangement links TRBV12-3 or TRBV12-4 to TRBJ1-6; the D gene is possibly TRBD1 (5 bases). The CDR3 loop spans 13 amino acids. Trimming stripped 2 bases from V and 7 bases from J, with 6 bases between. This chain's CDR3 is CASSLPGNSPLHF. In DNA form, the CDR3 reads TGTGCCAGCAGTTTACCAGGGAATTCACCCCTCCACTTT.

The rearrangement joins TRBV7-9 to TRBJ2-1; TRBD2 might be the D (6 bases). Matching the DNA end better, TRBJ2-7 makes the J call doubtful. The CDR3 is 12 amino acids. Germline lookup yields CDR1 SEHNR and CDR2 FQNEAQ (reference sequence). This chain's CDR3 is CASRDSGYEQYF. DNA for the CDR3: TGTGCCAGCAGAGATAGCGGCTACGAGCAGTACTTC.

This clonotype was observed a single time. The V and J genes are TRBV25-1 and TRBJ1-2, with unresolved D. The CDR3 is made up of 14 amino acids. Trimming removed 7 bases from V and 6 bases from J, with 18 bases in between. CDR1 is MGHDK and CDR2 is SYGVNS in the germline V gene. The CDR3: CASTEGDRFNGYTF. CDR3 coding DNA: TGTGCCAGCACCGAGGGAGATCGTTTTAATGGCTACACCTTC.

The chain joins TRBV27 to TRBJ2-5; perhaps TRBD1 as D (5 bases). CDR3 length: 12 amino acids. Trimming removed 8 bases at V and 2 bases at J, with 9 bases between. Germline V gene lookup returns CDR1 MNHEY and CDR2 SMNVEV (reference sequence). The CDR3 region has the DNA TGTGCCAGCCGTGACAGACAAGAGACCCAGTACTTC. Translation: CASRDRQETQYF.

The chain joins TRBV2 to TRBJ1-4; no clear D. CDR3 length: 13 residues. V was shortened by 8 bases and J by 3 bases, with 10 bases between the two germline ends. CDR1 is SNHLY, CDR2 FYNNEI, per germline. The CDR3 DNA sequence: TGTGCCAGCGTCCGGCGGTCTAATGAAAAACTGTTTTTT. Translation: CASVRRSNEKLFF.

This clonotype was found a few times. This chain uses TRBV2 with TRBJ2-3; no clear D gene. Per the germline V gene, CDR1 is SNHLY and CDR2 is FYNNEI. The V end was cut by 6 bases, the J end by 0 bases, with 13 bases between. There are 15 residues in the CDR3. The CDR3 DNA reads as TGTGCCAGCAGCCAACTCAACCCTAGCACAGATACGCAGTATTTT. Encoded protein: CASSQLNPSTDTQYF.